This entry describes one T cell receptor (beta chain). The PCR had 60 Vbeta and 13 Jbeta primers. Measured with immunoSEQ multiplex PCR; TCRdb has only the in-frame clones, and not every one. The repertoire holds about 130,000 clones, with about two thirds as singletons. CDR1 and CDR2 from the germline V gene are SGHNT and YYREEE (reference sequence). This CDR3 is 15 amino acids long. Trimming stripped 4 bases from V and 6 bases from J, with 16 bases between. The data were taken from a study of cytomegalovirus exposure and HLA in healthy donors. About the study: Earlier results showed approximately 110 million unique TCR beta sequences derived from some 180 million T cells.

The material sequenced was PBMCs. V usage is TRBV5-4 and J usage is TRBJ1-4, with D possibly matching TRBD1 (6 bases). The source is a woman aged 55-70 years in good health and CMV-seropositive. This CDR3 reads CASSRVGQRHEKLFF. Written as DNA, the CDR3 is TGTGCCAGCAGCCGGGTCGGACAGCGACATGAAAAACTGTTTTTT.